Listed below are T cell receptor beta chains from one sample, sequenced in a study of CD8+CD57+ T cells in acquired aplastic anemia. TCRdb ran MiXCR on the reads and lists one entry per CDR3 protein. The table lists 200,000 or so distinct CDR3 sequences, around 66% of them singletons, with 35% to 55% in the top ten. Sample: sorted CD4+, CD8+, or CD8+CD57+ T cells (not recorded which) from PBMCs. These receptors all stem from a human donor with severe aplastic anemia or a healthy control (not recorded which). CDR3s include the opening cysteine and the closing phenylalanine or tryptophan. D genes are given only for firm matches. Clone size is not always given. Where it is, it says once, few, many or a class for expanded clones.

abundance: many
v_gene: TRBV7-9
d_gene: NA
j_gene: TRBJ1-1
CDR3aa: CASSPVGRDLNTEAFF
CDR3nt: TGTGCCAGCAGCCCTGTAGGCAGGGACTTGAACACTGAAGCTTTCTTT

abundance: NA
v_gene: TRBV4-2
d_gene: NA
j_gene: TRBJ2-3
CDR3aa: CASQRHGTDTQYF
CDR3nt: TGTGCCAGCCAACGGCACGGCACAGATACGCAGTATTTT

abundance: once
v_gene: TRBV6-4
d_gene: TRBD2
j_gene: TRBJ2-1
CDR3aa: CASSDSVGGNNEQFF
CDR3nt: TGTGCCAGCAGTGACTCGGTGGGGGGGAACAATGAGCAGTTCTTC

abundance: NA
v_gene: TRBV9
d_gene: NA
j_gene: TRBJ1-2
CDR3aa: CASSFGEDSARGYGYTF
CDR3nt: TGTGCCAGCAGCTTCGGAGAGGACAGCGCACGTGGTTATGGCTACACCTTC

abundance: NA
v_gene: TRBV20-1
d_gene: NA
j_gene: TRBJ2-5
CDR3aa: CSARGGGDTSPHF
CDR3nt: TGCAGTGCTAGAGGGGGCGGAGACACCTCCCCTCACTTC

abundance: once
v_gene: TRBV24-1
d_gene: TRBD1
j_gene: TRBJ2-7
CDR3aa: CATSDPGQGVNEQYF
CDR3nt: TGTGCCACCAGTGACCCGGGACAGGGGGTAAACGAGCAGTACTTC

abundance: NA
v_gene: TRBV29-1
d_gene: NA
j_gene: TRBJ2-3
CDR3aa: CSVGGSSSTDTQYF
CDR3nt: TGCAGCGTTGGGGGGTCGTCTAGCACAGATACGCAGTATTTT

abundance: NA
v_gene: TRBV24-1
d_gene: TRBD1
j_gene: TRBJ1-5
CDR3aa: CATSDPRTGSNQPQHF
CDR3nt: TGTGCCACCAGTGATCCCCGGACAGGGAGCAATCAGCCCCAGCATTTT

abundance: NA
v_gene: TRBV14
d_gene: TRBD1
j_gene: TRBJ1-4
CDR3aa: CASSRGQGQEKLFF
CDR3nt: TGTGCCAGCAGCCGGGGACAGGGCCAGGAAAAACTGTTTTTT

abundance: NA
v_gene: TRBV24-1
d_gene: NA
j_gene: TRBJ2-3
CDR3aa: CATSDPRTASTDTQYF
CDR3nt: TGTGCCACCAGTGATCCAAGGACAGCGAGCACAGATACGCAGTATTTT

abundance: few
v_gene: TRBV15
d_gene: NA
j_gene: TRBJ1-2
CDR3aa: CATSRDRSANYGYTF
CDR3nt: TGTGCCACCAGCAGAGATCGTTCAGCTAACTATGGCTACACCTTC

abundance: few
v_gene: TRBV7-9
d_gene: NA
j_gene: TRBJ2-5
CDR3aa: CASSSRTPLETQYF
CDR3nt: TGTGCCAGCAGCTCTAGGACACCTCTGGAGACCCAGTACTTC

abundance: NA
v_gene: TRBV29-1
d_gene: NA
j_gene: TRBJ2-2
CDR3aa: CSVEGGDTGELFF
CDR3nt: TGCAGCGTTGAAGGGGGAGACACCGGGGAGCTGTTTTTT

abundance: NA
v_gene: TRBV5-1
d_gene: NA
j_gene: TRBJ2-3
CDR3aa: CASSLYITDTQYF
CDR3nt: TGCGCCAGCAGCTTGTATATTACAGATACGCAGTATTTT

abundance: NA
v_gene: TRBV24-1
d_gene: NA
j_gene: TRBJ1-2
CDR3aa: CATSALGGNGYTF
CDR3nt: TGTGCCACCAGTGCCCTGGGCGGGAATGGCTACACCTTC

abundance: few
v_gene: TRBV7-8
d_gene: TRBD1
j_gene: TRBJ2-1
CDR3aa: CASSWTGTGPYNEQFF
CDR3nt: TGTGCCAGCAGCTGGACCGGGACAGGGCCCTACAATGAGCAGTTCTTC

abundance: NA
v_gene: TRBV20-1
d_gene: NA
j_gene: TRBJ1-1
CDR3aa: CSSFVMNTEAFF
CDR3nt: TGCAGTTCCTTTGTAATGAACACCGAAGCTTTCTTT

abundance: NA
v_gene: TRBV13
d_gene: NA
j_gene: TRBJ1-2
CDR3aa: CASSLGTPSGGYTF
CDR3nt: TGTGCCAGCAGCTTGGGGACCCCCTCGGGTGGCTACACCTTC

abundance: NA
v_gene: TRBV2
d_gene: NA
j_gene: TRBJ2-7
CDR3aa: CASMDFSSYEQYF
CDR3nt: TGTGCCAGCATGGACTTCAGCTCCTACGAGCAGTACTTC

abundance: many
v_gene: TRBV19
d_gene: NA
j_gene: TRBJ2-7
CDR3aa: CASSKAGHYEQYF
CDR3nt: TGTGCCAGTAGTAAGGCAGGGCACTACGAGCAGTACTTC

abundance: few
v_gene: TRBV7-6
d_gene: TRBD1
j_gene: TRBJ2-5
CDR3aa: CASTADTGQGLETQYF
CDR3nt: TGTGCCAGCACCGCGGATACGGGACAGGGGTTGGAGACCCAGTACTTC

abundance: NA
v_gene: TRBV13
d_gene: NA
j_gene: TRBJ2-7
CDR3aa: CASSLGQGWSYEQYF
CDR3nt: TGTGCCAGCAGCTTAGGACAGGGTTGGTCCTACGAGCAGTACTTC

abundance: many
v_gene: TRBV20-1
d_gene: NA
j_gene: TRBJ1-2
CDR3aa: CSAIRLTGGYGYTF
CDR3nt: TGCAGTGCTATCCGATTGACGGGGGGCTATGGCTACACCTTC

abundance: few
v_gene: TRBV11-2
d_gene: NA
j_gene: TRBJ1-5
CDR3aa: CASSLGRGQPQHF
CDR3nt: TGTGCCAGCAGCTTAGGGAGGGGTCAGCCCCAGCATTTT

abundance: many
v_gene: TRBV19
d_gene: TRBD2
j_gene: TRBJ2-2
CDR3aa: CASSRTSGNTGELFF
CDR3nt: TGTGCCAGTAGTAGAACTAGCGGAAACACCGGGGAGCTGTTTTTT

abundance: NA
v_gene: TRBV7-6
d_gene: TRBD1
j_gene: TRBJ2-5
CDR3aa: CASSLRGPSETQYF
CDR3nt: TGTGCCAGCAGCCTCAGGGGGCCTTCAGAGACCCAGTACTTC

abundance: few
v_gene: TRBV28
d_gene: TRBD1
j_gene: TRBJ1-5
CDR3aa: CASSNGQGNQPQHF
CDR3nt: TGTGCCAGCAGCAACGGACAGGGTAATCAGCCCCAGCATTTT

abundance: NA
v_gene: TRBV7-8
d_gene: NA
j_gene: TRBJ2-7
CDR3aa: CASSLNSEQYF
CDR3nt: TGTGCCAGCAGCTTAAATAGCGAGCAGTACTTC

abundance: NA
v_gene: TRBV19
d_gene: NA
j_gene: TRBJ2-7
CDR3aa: CASSIQFAEQYF
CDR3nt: TGTGCCAGTAGTATACAGTTTGCCGAGCAGTACTTC

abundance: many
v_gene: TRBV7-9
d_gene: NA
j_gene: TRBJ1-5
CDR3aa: CASSKRPTNQPQHF
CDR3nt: TGTGCCAGCAGCAAAAGACCGACTAATCAGCCCCAGCATTTT

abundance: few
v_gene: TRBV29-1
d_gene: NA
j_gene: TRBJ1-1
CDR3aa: CSVEVWARELEAFF
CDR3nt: TGCAGCGTTGAGGTCTGGGCAAGAGAACTTGAAGCTTTCTTT

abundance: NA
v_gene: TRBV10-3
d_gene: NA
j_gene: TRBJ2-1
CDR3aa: CAISEPSHGVNEQFF
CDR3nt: TGTGCCATCAGTGAGCCGTCCCACGGAGTTAATGAGCAGTTCTTC

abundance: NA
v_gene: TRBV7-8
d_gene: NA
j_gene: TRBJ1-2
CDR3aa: CASSLGRTEHYTF
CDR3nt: TGTGCCAGCAGCTTAGGGAGGACAGAACACTACACCTTC

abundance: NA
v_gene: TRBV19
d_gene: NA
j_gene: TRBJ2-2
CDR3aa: CASSIRTETGELFF
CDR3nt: TGTGCCAGTAGTATCCGGACGGAAACCGGGGAGCTGTTTTTT

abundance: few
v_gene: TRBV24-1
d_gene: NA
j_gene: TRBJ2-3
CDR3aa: CATSARFSTDTQYF
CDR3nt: TGTGCCACCAGTGCTCGCTTTAGCACAGATACGCAGTATTTT

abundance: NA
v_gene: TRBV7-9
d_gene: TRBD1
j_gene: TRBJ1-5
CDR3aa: CASGPGQGYQPQHF
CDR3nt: TGTGCCAGCGGACCGGGACAGGGGTATCAGCCCCAGCATTTT

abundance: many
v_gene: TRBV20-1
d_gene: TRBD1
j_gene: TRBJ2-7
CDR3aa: CSAEMTGQGYEQYF
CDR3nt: TGCAGTGCCGAAATGACGGGACAGGGCTACGAGCAGTACTTC

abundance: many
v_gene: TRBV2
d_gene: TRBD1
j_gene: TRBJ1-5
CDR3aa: CASNRGQENSNQPQHF
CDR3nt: TGTGCCAGCAACAGGGGGCAGGAAAATAGCAATCAGCCCCAGCATTTT

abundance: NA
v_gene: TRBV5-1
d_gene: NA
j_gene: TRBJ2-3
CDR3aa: CASSNNRNTDTQYF
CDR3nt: TGCGCCAGCAGCAACAACAGGAACACAGATACGCAGTATTTT

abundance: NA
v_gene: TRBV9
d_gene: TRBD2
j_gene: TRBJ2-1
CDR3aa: CASSGGTSGSNEQFF
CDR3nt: TGTGCCAGCAGCGGAGGGACTAGCGGGAGCAATGAGCAGTTCTTC

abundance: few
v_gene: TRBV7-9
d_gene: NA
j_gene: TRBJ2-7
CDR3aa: CASSFRATSPYEQYF
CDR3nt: TGTGCCAGCAGCTTCCGAGCCACTAGCCCGTACGAGCAGTACTTC

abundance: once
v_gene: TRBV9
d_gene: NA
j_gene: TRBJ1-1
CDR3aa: CASSERGWEAEAFF
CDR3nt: TGTGCTAGCAGCGAGCGGGGTTGGGAGGCTGAAGCTTTCTTT

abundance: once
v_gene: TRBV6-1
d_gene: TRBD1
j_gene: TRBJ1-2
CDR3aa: CASRRDRVAYGYTF
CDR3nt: TGTGCCAGCAGGCGGGACAGGGTGGCCTATGGCTACACCTTC

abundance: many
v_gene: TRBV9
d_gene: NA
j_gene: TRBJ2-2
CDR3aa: CASSGFEAGSFPTGELFF
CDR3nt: TGTGCCAGCAGCGGATTCGAAGCGGGCTCTTTCCCCACCGGGGAGCTGTTTTTT

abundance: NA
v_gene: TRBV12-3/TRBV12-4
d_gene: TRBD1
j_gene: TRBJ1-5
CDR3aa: CASRTGGTNQPQHF
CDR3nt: TGTGCCAGCAGAACAGGGGGGACGAATCAGCCCCAGCATTTT

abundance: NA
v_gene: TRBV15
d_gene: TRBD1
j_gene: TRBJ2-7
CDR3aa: CATSKSGTGGLGQYF
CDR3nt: TGTGCCACCAGCAAGTCCGGGACAGGGGGCTTGGGGCAGTACTTC

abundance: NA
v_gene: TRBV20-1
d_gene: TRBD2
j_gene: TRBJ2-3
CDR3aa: CSARGRGLAGGLTDAQYF
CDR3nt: TGCAGTGCTAGAGGTCGCGGACTAGCGGGGGGCCTCACAGATGCGCAGTATTTT

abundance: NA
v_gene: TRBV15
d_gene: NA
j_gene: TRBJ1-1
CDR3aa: CPTSPSLASGTSTEAFF
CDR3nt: TGTCCCACCAGCCCTTCCCTGGCATCGGGGACTTCGACTGAAGCTTTCTTT

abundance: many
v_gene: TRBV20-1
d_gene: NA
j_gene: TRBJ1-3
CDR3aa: CSAPDRDSGNTIYF
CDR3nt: TGCAGTGCCCCCGACAGAGACTCTGGAAACACCATATATTTT

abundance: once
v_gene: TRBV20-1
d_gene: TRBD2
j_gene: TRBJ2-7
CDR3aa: CSAKPRLAGTYEQYF
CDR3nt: TGCAGTGCTAAGCCAAGGCTAGCGGGGACCTACGAGCAGTACTTC

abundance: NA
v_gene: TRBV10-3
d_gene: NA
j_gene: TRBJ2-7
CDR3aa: CASSLKGLPLDEQYF
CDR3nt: TGTGCCAGCAGTTTAAAGGGACTCCCTTTAGACGAGCAGTACTTC

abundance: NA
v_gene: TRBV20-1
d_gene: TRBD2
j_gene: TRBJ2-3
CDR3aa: CSASHGLAGGPDTQYF
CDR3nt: TGCAGTGCTAGCCACGGACTAGCGGGGGGGCCAGATACGCAGTATTTT

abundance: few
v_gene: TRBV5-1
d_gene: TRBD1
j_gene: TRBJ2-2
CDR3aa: CASSVRQGPQNTGELFF
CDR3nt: TGCGCCAGCAGCGTACGACAGGGCCCTCAGAACACCGGGGAGCTGTTTTTT

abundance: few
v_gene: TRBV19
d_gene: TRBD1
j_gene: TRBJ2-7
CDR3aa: CASSGRGLAEQYF
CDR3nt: TGTGCCAGTAGTGGCAGGGGGCTTGCCGAGCAGTACTTC

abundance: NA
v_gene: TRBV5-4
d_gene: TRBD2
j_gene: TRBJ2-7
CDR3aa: CASSLDGTRANEQYF
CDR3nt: TGTGCCAGCAGCTTGGATGGGACTAGAGCAAACGAGCAGTACTTC

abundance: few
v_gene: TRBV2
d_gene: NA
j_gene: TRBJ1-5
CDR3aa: CASSADSNQPQHF
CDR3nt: TGTGCCAGCAGTGCCGATAGCAATCAGCCCCAGCATTTT

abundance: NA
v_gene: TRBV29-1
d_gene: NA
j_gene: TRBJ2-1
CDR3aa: CSHLDSTYNEQFF
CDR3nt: TGCAGCCATCTAGATTCGACCTACAATGAGCAGTTCTTC

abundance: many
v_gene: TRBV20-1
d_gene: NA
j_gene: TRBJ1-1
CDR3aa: CSVLLGETHTEAFF
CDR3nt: TGCAGTGTATTACTAGGGGAAACCCACACTGAAGCTTTCTTT

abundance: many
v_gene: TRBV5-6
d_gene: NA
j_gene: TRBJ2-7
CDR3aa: CASSQGASYEQYF
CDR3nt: TGTGCCAGCAGCCAGGGTGCCTCCTACGAGCAGTACTTC